This TCR beta chain was recorded in a study of response to subunit inactivated influenza vaccine. Germline V gives CDR1 LGHDT, CDR2 YNNKEL (reference sequence). Trimming cost V 1 base and J 5 bases; bases outside gene matches: 15. This CDR3 is built from 18 residues. Via MiXCR, TCRdb re-called the RT-PCR reads, giving one row per CDR3 protein. The sample records about 540,000 distinct CDR3 sequences, under 25% being singletons. This clonotype turned up a few times. The sample also formed part of further work on T cells expressing NK-cell markers. From that study: Scientists made TCR beta cDNA using 5'RACE template switching with UMIs. Sorted CD3+CD56-NKG2C+, CD3+CD56+NKG2C- and CD3+CD56+NKG2C+ T cells were the source of the TCR beta repertoires. Several experiments confined sorting to alpha-beta TCR T cells with an anti-gamma-delta TCR antibody. CD8+ T cells in more than five donors included dominant NKG2C+ clonotypes at about 1.0-8%.

The chain is built from TRBV3-1 and TRBJ2-5; the match to TRBD2 covers 8 bases. The specimen comprised CD4+ T cells sorted from PBMCs, sampled roughly 12 days after vaccination. This TCR was recovered from a man aged 45-65 years who received an inactivated influenza vaccine. CDR3: CASSQGGGFRGHLETQYF. Written as DNA, the CDR3 is TGTGCCAGCAGCCAAGGCGGGGGGTTCCGGGGCCATTTGGAGACCCAGTACTTC.